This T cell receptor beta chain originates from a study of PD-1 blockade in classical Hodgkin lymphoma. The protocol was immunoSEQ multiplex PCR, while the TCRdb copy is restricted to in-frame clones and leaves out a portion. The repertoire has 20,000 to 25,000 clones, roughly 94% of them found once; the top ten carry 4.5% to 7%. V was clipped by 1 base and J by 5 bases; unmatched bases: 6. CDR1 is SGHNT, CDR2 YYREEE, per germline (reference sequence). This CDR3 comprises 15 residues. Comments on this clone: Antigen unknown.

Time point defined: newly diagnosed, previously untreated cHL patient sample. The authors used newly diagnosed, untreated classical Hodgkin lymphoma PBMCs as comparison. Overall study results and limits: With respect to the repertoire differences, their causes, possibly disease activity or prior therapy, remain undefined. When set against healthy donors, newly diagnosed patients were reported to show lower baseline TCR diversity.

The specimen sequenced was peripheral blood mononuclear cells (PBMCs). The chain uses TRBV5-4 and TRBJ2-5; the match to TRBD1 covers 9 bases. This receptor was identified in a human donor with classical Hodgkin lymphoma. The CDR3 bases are TGTGCCAGCAGCTTGACAGGGGGCCCGCGGGAGACCCAGTACTTC. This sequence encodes CASSLTGGPRETQYF.